Presented here are 21 T cell receptor beta chains from one specimen sequenced in a study of Ad26.COV2.S vaccination and SARS-CoV-2 variants. Only in-frame clones appear in the TCRdb table, and some are missing; sequencing was by immunoSEQ multiplex PCR. This table holds about 440,000 clones, around 91% found once. Noted treatment: some 19 received Ad26.COV2.S at low or high dose, single or two shots; about 5 received placebo; per-sample allocation not given. The investigators took samples on day 63 after the first vaccine or placebo injection. Here the sequenced sample was peripheral blood, taken in a trial of Ad26.COV2.S vaccine versus placebo. The source of these receptors is a person aged 18-65 years who received the Ad26.COV2.S COVID-19 vaccine or a placebo.

The chain carries TRBV5-1 and TRBJ2-1; D may correspond to TRBD1 or TRBD2 (6 bases each). This CDR3 has 15 residues. The germline V and J ends were trimmed by 1 base and 4 bases, with 12 bases remaining between them. Germline V CDR1 and CDR2: SGHRS, YFSETQ. CDR3 residues: CASSLWGDTYNEQFF. The DNA for the CDR3 is TGCGCCAGCAGCTTGTGGGGGGACACTTACAATGAGCAGTTCTTC.

The gene calls are TRBV7-2 and TRBJ1-5; 7 nucleotides align to TRBD1. There are 14 residues in the CDR3. Trimming took 2 bases from V and 5 from J; bases not matched to a gene: 3. Germline V gives CDR1 SGHTA, CDR2 FQGNSA. Here the CDR3 DNA reads TGTGCCAGCAGCTTAAGGCAGGGGGATCAGCCCCAGCATTTT. This gives the protein CASSLRQGDQPQHF.

The chain couples TRBV7-2 to TRBJ1-2; TRBD1 agrees at 9 bases. Germline V CDR1 and CDR2: SGHTA, FQGNSA. The length of the CDR3 is 16 residues. V dropped 5 bases and J dropped 4; count of bases not matched to a gene: 11. The CDR3 is CASSPGTGNIVYGYTF. The CDR3 DNA sequence: TGTGCCAGCAGCCCGGGGACAGGGAATATTGTCTATGGCTACACCTTC.

V is TRBV7-8 and J is TRBJ2-3; D gene uncertain. The germline V gene has CDR1 SGHVS and CDR2 FQNEAQ. The CDR3 has 14 residues. The V and J ends lost 1 base and 2 bases respectively, with 7 bases between them. The DNA of the CDR3 is TGTGCCAGCAGCTTAGATAAGGCCACAGATACGCAGTATTTT. Translation gives CASSLDKATDTQYF.

This sequence joins TRBV12-3 or TRBV12-4 and TRBJ2-3, with D unclear. CDR3 length equals 13 residues. V lost 3 bases to trimming and J lost 8 bases, with 12 bases between them. CDR3: CASSFRSGGTQYF. The CDR3, as DNA: TGTGCCAGCAGTTTCAGGAGTGGTGGTACGCAGTATTTT.

The CDR3 sequence: CASSSRSRAGNEQFF. CDR3 nucleotides: TGTGCCAGCAGCTCTAGGTCCCGGGCAGGCAATGAGCAGTTCTTC. The rearrangement uses TRBV7-2 and TRBJ2-1; D is unclear. The V end lost 4 bases, the J end lost 6 bases, and 16 bases lay between the germline ends. In germline, CDR1 is SGHTA, CDR2 FQGNSA. CDR3 size: 15 residues.

The chain has TRBV10-3 and TRBJ1-1; D possibly corresponds to TRBD1 (6 bases). CDR3 length: 14 residues. Trimming left V 6 bases short and J 1 base short, with 12 bases between. Germline loops: CDR1 ENHRY, CDR2 SYGVKD. The CDR3 region is CAIRPGAGNTEAFF. For the CDR3, the DNA is TGTGCCATCAGACCGGGGGCCGGGAACACTGAAGCTTTCTTT.

A remark on this clone: Other DNA variants within this sample encode the same CDR3. The gene calls are TRBV19 and TRBJ2-7; 9 positions match TRBD2. Germline CDR1 LNHDA, CDR2 SQIVND (reference sequence). This CDR3 comprises 13 residues. Trimming took 4 bases from V and 4 from J; bases not matched to a gene: 2. This CDR3 reads CASSSSGSYEQYF. In DNA, the CDR3 is TGTGCCAGTAGTAGTAGCGGGAGTTACGAGCAGTACTTC.

This sequence joins TRBV18 and TRBJ2-1, with 12 bases matching TRBD2. This CDR3 is built from 16 residues. The germline V gene encodes CDR1 KGHSH and CDR2 LQKENI. The V and J ends lost 3 bases and 2 bases, in that order; junction bases with no gene match: 2. The CDR3 spells CASSPRLAGAYNEQFF. The CDR3 DNA follows: TGTGCCAGCTCACCCCGACTAGCGGGAGCCTACAATGAGCAGTTCTTC.

The genes are TRBV28 and TRBJ2-7; possible D gene TRBD1, 6 bases. V lost 5 bases to trimming and J lost 0 bases, with 14 bases between them. The CDR3 extends over 15 amino acids. CDR1 and CDR2 from the germline V gene are MDHEN and SYDVKM. The chain's CDR3 is CASSLPGHISYEQYF. Here the CDR3 DNA reads TGTGCCAGCAGTCTCCCGGGACACATCTCCTACGAGCAGTACTTC. Supplemented by reference TRBV28 and TRBJ2-7, the full variable domain reads DVKVTQSSRYLVKRTGEKVFLECVQDMDHENMFWYRQDPGLGLRLIYFSYDVKMKEKGDIPEGYSVSREKKERFSLILESASTNQTSMYLCASSLPGHISYEQYFGPGTRLTVT.

This chain uses TRBV6-2 or TRBV6-3 with TRBJ1-1; possibly TRBD1 for D (6 bases). Germline V lookup: CDR1 MNHEY, CDR2 SVGEGT. V lost 2 bases and J 0 bases, leaving 16 bases between the germline ends. The CDR3 sequence is 17 residues long. The CDR3: CASSYETGTRLNTEAFF. CDR3 sequence (DNA): TGTGCCAGCAGTTACGAAACCGGGACAAGACTGAACACTGAAGCTTTCTTT.

The chain combines TRBV5-4 with TRBJ2-1, with 10 bases aligning to TRBD2. The germline gives CDR1 SGHNT, CDR2 YYREEE (reference sequence). This CDR3 is 16 amino acids long. Losses at the gene ends were 0 bases for V and 9 bases for J; bases not matched to a gene: 9. The CDR3 DNA sequence: TGTGCCAGCAGCTTGGCGGCTAGCGGGGGCAGGGGTGAGCAGTTCTTC. This sequence encodes CASSLAASGGRGEQFF.

This clone was picked up a small number of times. The genes are TRBV9 and TRBJ1-1; D uncertain. The germline V and J ends were trimmed by 0 bases and 5 bases, with 11 bases remaining between them. There are 14 residues in the CDR3. CDR1 and CDR2 from the germline V gene are SGDLS and YYNGEE. CDR3 protein: CASSVGKIGTEAFF. CDR3 DNA: TGTGCCAGCAGCGTAGGAAAGATTGGAACTGAAGCTTTCTTT.

The gene calls are TRBV28 and TRBJ2-1, with 13 bases fitting TRBD2. After removal of 6 bases from V and 7 bases from J, the junction contained 9 bases not matched to a gene. The V gene's germline CDR1 is MDHEN and CDR2 SYDVKM. CDR3 length equals 16 residues. The CDR3 DNA follows: TGTGCCAGCAGGCCCTTTGGGACTAGCGGGAAGAATGAGCAGTTCTTC. The encoded protein is CASRPFGTSGKNEQFF.

This clone showed up just a few times. This rearrangement joins TRBV3-1 (or the pseudogene TRBV3-2) to TRBJ1-1, with 7 positions matching TRBD1. J lost 4 bases, V lost 6 bases, and 8 bases had no gene match. This CDR3 spans 14 amino acids. The germline V gene encodes CDR1 LGHDT and CDR2 YNNKEL (reference sequence). Written as DNA, the CDR3 is TGTGCCAGCAGACAATATAGGGACAGCACTGAAGCTTTCTTT. The encoded protein is CASRQYRDSTEAFF.

The rearrangement uses TRBV4-1 and TRBJ2-7; D perhaps matches TRBD2 (7 bases). The CDR3 is 16 residues long. The ends were cut back, 2 bases at V and 2 bases at J, with 16 bases in the middle. CDR1 is MGHRA, CDR2 YSYEKL, per germline. Here the CDR3 reads CASSQSGLGGTYEQYF. Written as DNA, the CDR3 is TGCGCCAGCAGCCAATCAGGACTAGGGGGTACCTACGAGCAGTACTTC.

The J gene is TRBJ2-7, the V gene TRBV15, with D unclear. This CDR3 has 18 residues. Germline V CDR1 and CDR2: LNHNV, YYDKDF (reference sequence). Trimming left V 0 bases short and J 3 bases short, with 21 bases between. The CDR3 spells CATSRDLGHVTRSYEQYF. Written as DNA, the CDR3 is TGTGCCACCAGCAGAGATCTCGGTCACGTTACGAGGAGCTACGAGCAGTACTTC.

The chain couples TRBV7-2 to TRBJ2-3; no clear D. V lost 1 base, J lost 4 bases, and 9 bases lay in between. Per the germline V gene, CDR1 is SGHTA and CDR2 is FQGNSA. This CDR3 contains 14 residues. The CDR3 DNA is TGTGCCAGCAGCTTAGGATTAGCTGCAGATACGCAGTATTTT. Its translation is CASSLGLAADTQYF.

This chain connects TRBV27 to TRBJ2-1; 10 nucleotides agree with TRBD1. Germline CDR1 is MNHEY and CDR2 is SMNVEV (reference sequence). The CDR3 length is 15 residues. The ends lost 6 bases at V and 2 bases at J; junction bases unmatched: 4. The CDR3 DNA reads as TGTGCCAGCAGGTTGACAGGGGGCCCCTACAATGAGCAGTTCTTC. Its protein is CASRLTGGPYNEQFF.

The genes are TRBV7-2 and TRBJ1-5; TRBD1 is a possible D gene (5 bases). With 1 base removed from V and 0 bases from J, the gap between germline ends came to 13 bases. Germline CDR1 is SGHTA and CDR2 is FQGNSA. This CDR3 is built from 17 residues. For the CDR3, the DNA is TGTGCCAGCAGCTTAGGCGAAGGGGTCTATAGCAATCAGCCCCAGCATTTT. This gives the protein CASSLGEGVYSNQPQHF. Complete variable domain (other parts from reference TRBV7-2 and TRBJ1-5): GAGVSQSPSNKVTEKGKDVELRCDPISGHTALYWYRQSLGQGLEFLIYFQGNSAPDKSGLPSDRFSAERTGGSVSTLTIQRTQQEDSAVYLCASSLGEGVYSNQPQHFGDGTRLSIL.

The chain links TRBV7-9 to TRBJ1-3, with D possibly being TRBD1 (6 bases). CDR1 SEHNR and CDR2 FQNEAQ come from the germline V gene (reference sequence). This CDR3 contains 19 residues. The V end was cut by 3 bases, the J end by 2 bases, with 23 bases between. Here the CDR3 reads CASSFPVGGEQGTGNTIYF. CDR3 bases: TGTGCCAGCAGCTTCCCGGTTGGGGGGGAACAGGGCACTGGAAACACCATATATTTT.